These 10 T cell receptor beta chains originate from one sample sequenced in a study of spatial heterogeneity in lung cancer. One entry per CDR3 protein results from TCRdb running MiXCR on the 5' RACE reads. The sample contains 290 or so distinct CDR3 sequences, roughly 27% of which appear only once. Sample time point: sample taken at primary tumor resection. The sample in question was normal lung tissue next to the tumor, obtained at surgery. The source is a male donor with early-stage non-small cell lung cancer.

Regarding this clonotype: As an off-target read in a library built for alpha chains, this beta chain has a frequency of little significance. The chain carries TRBV2 and TRBJ2-4, with D uncertain. The CDR3 loop spans 13 amino acids. In germline, CDR1 is SNHLY, CDR2 FYNNEI. V was pared by 1 base and J by 6 bases, with 7 bases between. Here the CDR3 DNA reads TGTGCCAGCAGTGAAGAGTATCCAAACATTCAGTACTTC. Protein product: CASSEEYPNIQYF.

About this clonotype itself: The library was prepared for alpha chains; this beta chain is a stray read, so its frequency means little. In DNA, the CDR3 is TGTGCCAGTAGTCGGTGGTCGTCTAATGAAAAACTGTTTTTT. Translating it yields CASSRWSSNEKLFF. The chain carries TRBV19 and TRBJ1-4, with D uncertain. The V end lost 5 bases, the J end lost 3 bases, and 10 bases lay between the germline ends. The germline CDR1 and CDR2 sequences are LNHDA and SQIVND (reference sequence). This CDR3 spans 14 amino acids.

Concerning this clonotype itself: The size of this beta chain means little, since it is a stray read in a library made for alpha chains. The J gene is TRBJ2-5, the V gene TRBV11-2; the D call may be TRBD1 or TRBD2 (5 bases each). Germline V gene data show CDR1 as SGHAT and CDR2 as FQNNGV. The CDR3 length is 13 residues. V shed 2 bases and J shed 3 bases, with 7 bases lying between them. The CDR3 loop reads CASSLWGKETQYF. The CDR3 region has the DNA TGTGCCAGCAGCTTATGGGGGAAAGAGACCCAGTACTTC.

This clonotype was seen more than once but under ten times. This beta chain is off target for a library built for alpha chains, so its abundance means little. This chain joins TRBV7-9 and TRBJ2-1, with 14 bases matching TRBD2. The germline V gene has CDR1 SEHNR and CDR2 FQNEAQ (reference sequence). The CDR3 loop spans 16 amino acids. The V and J ends lost 5 bases and 8 bases, in that order; junction bases with no gene match: 8. CDR3 sequence reads: CASSPGLAGVLHEQFF. In DNA form, the CDR3 reads TGTGCCAGCAGCCCGGGACTAGCGGGAGTTTTACATGAGCAGTTCTTC.

This clonotype came up a few times. This beta chain came through as a stray read in a library set up for alpha chains, and its size says little. The chain uses TRBV7-3 and TRBJ2-2; D remains ambiguous. The germline V and J ends were trimmed by 5 bases and 5 bases, with 9 bases remaining between them. Germline V gives CDR1 SGHTA, CDR2 FQGTGA. The CDR3 has 13 amino acids. The CDR3 spells CASSPLVTGELFF. The CDR3 DNA reads as TGTGCCAGCAGCCCCTTAGTAACCGGGGAGCTGTTTTTT.

Of note for this clonotype: This beta chain appears as a stray read in a library generated for alpha chains; its size is not informative. The chain uses TRBV7-6 and TRBJ2-3; TRBD2 matches 7 bases. J gave up 1 base and V 3 bases, and 4 bases lay outside the gene matches. Per the germline V gene, CDR1 is SGHVS and CDR2 is FNYEAQ. CDR3 length equals 15 residues. The CDR3 loop is CASSFLAGGTDTQYF. For the CDR3, the DNA is TGTGCCAGCAGCTTCTTGGCGGGGGGCACAGATACGCAGTATTTT.

On this clonotype: This beta chain represents an off-target read in a library built for alpha chains; its size is of limited meaning. The V call is TRBV6-2 or TRBV6-3, the J call TRBJ2-1; 8 nucleotides match TRBD2. The CDR3 consists of 17 residues. Germline CDR1 reads MNHEY; CDR2 reads SVGEGT. The V and J ends lost 0 bases and 5 bases, in that order; junction bases with no gene match: 9. The DNA of the CDR3 is TGTGCCAGCAGTTACTCGAGACGGGAGGGCCCCCACAATGAGCAGTTCTTC. Translation: CASSYSRREGPHNEQFF.

Note on this clonotype: This beta chain is an unintended read in a library built for alpha chains; its size means little. The chain has TRBV6-2 or TRBV6-3 and TRBJ2-7; 8 bases align to TRBD1. This CDR3 comprises 14 residues. V lost 6 bases and J lost 6; bases outside the gene matches: 10. From germline, CDR1 is MNHEY and CDR2 SVGEGT. In DNA, the CDR3 is TGTGCCAGCAGGAATGGACAGGGCGGCTCCGAGCAGTACTTC. This codes for CASRNGQGGSEQYF.

This clonotype was observed a few times. This beta chain is an off-target read within a library intended for alpha chains, so its frequency means little. V is TRBV5-1 and J is TRBJ2-2; the D is unclear. CDR1 and CDR2 from the germline V gene are SGHRS and YFSETQ. V was clipped by 0 bases and J by 1 base, with 4 bases between them. The CDR3 loop spans 14 amino acids. The CDR3 sequence is CASSLALNTGELFF. CDR3 DNA sequence: TGCGCCAGCAGCTTGGCCTTGAACACCGGGGAGCTGTTTTTT.

Details on this clonotype: This beta chain slipped into a library made for alpha chains as a stray read, so its size is not meaningful. The chain recombines TRBV5-1 with TRBJ2-3; TRBD2 matches at 10 bases. The V and J ends lost 0 bases and 5 bases, in that order; junction bases with no gene match: 9. CDR1 is SGHRS, CDR2 YFSETQ, per germline. CDR3 length: 17 amino acids. DNA for the CDR3: TGCGCCAGCAGCTTGGGAGTTTCTAGCGGGAGTAGAGATACGCAGTATTTT. It specifies CASSLGVSSGSRDTQYF.